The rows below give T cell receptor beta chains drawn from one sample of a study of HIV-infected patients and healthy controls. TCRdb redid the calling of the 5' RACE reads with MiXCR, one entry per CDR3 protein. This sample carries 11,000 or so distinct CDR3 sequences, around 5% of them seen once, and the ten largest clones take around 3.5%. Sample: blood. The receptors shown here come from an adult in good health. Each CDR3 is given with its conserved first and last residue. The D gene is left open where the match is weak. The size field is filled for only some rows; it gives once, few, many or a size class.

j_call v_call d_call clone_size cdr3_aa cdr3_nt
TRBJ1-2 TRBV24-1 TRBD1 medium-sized CATSGDSVNYGYTF TGTGCCACCTCCGGGGACAGCGTTAACTATGGCTACACCTTC
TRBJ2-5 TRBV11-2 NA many CASSLGSLKTQYF TGTGCCAGCAGCTTGGGGTCTCTGAAGACCCAGTACTTC
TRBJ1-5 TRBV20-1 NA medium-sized CSAPAGQGDQPQHF TGCAGTGCTCCTGCGGGGCAAGGGGATCAGCCCCAGCATTTT
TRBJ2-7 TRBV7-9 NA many CASSQAAANEKQYF TGTGCCAGCAGCCAAGCCGCGGCTAATGAGAAGCAGTACTTC
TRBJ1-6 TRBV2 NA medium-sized CASSDREMFLYNSPLHF TGTGCCAGCAGTGACAGGGAAATGTTCCTCTATAATTCACCCCTCCACTTT
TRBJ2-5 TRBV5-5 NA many CASSLDLGGPQETQYF TGTGCCAGCAGCTTGGATTTAGGGGGTCCTCAAGAGACCCAGTACTTC
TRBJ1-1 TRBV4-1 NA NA CASSRIDQGSEAFF TGCGCCAGCAGCCGAATAGATCAGGGGTCTGAAGCTTTCTTT
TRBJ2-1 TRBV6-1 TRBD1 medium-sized CASSEVPTGAYNEQFF TGTGCCAGCAGTGAAGTCCCGACAGGGGCCTACAATGAGCAGTTCTTC
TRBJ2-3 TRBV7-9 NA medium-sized CASSPRWGGPGTDTQYF TGTGCCAGCAGCCCCCGTTGGGGGGGGCCCGGCACAGATACGCAGTATTTT
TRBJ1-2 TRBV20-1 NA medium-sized CSARSLGDGYTF TGCAGTGCTAGGTCCCTGGGGGATGGCTACACCTTC
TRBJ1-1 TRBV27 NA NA CASSLFLGTTEAFF TGTGCCAGCAGTTTATTTCTCGGCACGACTGAAGCTTTCTTT
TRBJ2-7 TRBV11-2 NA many CASSLGRGHGSYEQYF TGTGCCAGCAGCTTAGGTCGCGGGCACGGATCCTACGAGCAGTACTTC
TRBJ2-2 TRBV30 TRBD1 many CAWSLTGAFGELFF TGTGCCTGGAGTTTGACAGGGGCATTCGGGGAGCTGTTTTTT
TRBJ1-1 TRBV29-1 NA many CSVEEQLNTEAFF TGCAGCGTTGAGGAACAGTTGAACACTGAAGCTTTCTTT
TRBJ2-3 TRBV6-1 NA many CASTENWGALTDTQYF TGTGCCAGCACCGAGAATTGGGGGGCGCTGACAGATACGCAGTATTTT